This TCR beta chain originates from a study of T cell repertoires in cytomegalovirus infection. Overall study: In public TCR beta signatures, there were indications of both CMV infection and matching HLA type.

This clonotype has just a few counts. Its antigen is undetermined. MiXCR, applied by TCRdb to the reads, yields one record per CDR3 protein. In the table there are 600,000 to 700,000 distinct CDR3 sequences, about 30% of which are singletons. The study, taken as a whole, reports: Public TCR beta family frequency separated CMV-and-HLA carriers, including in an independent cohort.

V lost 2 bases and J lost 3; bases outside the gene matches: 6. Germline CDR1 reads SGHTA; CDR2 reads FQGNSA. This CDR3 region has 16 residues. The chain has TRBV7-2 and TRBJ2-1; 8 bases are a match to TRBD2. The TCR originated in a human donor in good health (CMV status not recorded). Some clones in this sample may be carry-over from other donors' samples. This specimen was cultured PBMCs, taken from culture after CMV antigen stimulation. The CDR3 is CASSLLGRAGYNEQFF. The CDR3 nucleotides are TGTGCCAGCAGCTTACTCGGGAGGGCGGGCTACAATGAGCAGTTCTTC.